This T cell receptor (beta chain) stems from a study of molecular identifiers for immune sequencing clone quantification. The sample holds many counts of this clonotype. MiXCR, run by TCRdb on the PCR reads, gives a single entry per CDR3 protein. This table holds about 640,000 distinct CDR3 sequences, nearly 20% found once. CDR1 SQVTM and CDR2 ANQGSEA come from the germline V gene. V was clipped by 7 bases and J by 7 bases, with 19 bases between them. The CDR3 loop spans 13 amino acids. The sequence came from a human donor in good health. Some libraries in this study had Jurkat cell RNA spiked in. The rearrangement uses TRBV29-1 and TRBJ1-2, with no clear D. The sample taken for sequencing was naive CD8+ T cells from blood, with Jurkat cell RNA spiked in. Subset meaning: FACS-sorted CD8+CD4-CCR7+CD45RA+ naive T cells. CDR3 in amino acids: CSAENLGGGGYTF. The CDR3 DNA follows: TGCAGCGCCGAAAACCTGGGAGGTGGTGGCTACACCTTC.